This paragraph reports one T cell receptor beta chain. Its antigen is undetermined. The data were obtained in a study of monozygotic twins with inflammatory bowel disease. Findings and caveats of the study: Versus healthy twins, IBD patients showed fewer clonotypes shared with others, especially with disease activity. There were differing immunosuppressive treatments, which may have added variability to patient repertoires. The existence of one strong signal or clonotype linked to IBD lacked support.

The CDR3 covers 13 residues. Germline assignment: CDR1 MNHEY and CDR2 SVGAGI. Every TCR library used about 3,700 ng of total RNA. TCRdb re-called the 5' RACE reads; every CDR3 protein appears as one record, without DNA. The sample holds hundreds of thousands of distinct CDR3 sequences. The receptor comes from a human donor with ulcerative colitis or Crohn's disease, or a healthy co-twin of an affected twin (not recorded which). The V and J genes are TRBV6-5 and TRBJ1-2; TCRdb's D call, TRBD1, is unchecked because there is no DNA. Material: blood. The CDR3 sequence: CASHRENDYGYTF.